Listed below are T cell receptor beta chains from one sample, sequenced in a study of cytomegalovirus exposure and HLA in healthy donors. Profiled with immunoSEQ multiplex PCR; TCRdb holds only in-frame clones, not every one. The sample lists roughly 100,000 clones; about four fifths were seen once. Sequenced sample: PBMCs. Every receptor here comes from a young man in good health and CMV-seronegative. CDR3s include the opening cysteine and the closing phenylalanine or tryptophan. The D gene is left open where the match is weak. Clone size is given for some rows only: seen once, a few or many times, or a class if the clone is expanded.

size	length	V	J	D	DNA	CDR3
-	13	TRBV5-1	TRBJ2-7	-	TGCGCCAGCAGCCCGGAGGTCTCCTACGAGCAGTACTTC	CASSPEVSYEQYF
-	16	TRBV2	TRBJ1-5	TRBD1	TGTGCCAGCAGTGAAACACGGACAGGGGGCAATCAGCCCCAGCATTTT	CASSETRTGGNQPQHF
-	11	TRBV20-1	TRBJ2-5	-	TGCAGTGCTAGAGTCAAAGAGACCCAGTACTTC	CSARVKETQYF
-	15	TRBV5-1	TRBJ2-7	TRBD1	TGCGCCAGCAGCCAGGAAGGACAGGGAGCCTACGAGCAGTACTTC	CASSQEGQGAYEQYF
-	12	TRBV25-1	TRBJ1-4	-	TGTGCCAGCAGTGAAGGAGGCGAAAAACTGTTTTTT	CASSEGGEKLFF
-	14	TRBV18	TRBJ2-1	TRBD2	TGTGCCAGCTCATCCGGGACTAGCGGGCCTGAGCAGTTCTTC	CASSSGTSGPEQFF
-	14	TRBV14	TRBJ2-7	TRBD1	TGTGCCAGCAGCCGCCGGGACAGGGACTACGAGCAGTACTTC	CASSRRDRDYEQYF
-	16	TRBV9	TRBJ1-4	-	TGTGCCAGCAGCCTCCAGCAGGGGACAACTAATGAAAAACTGTTTTTT	CASSLQQGTTNEKLFF
-	11	TRBV20-1	TRBJ1-1	-	TGCAGTGCCCAAGGGGGAACTGAAGCTTTCTTT	CSAQGGTEAFF
-	14	TRBV21-1	TRBJ1-6	-	TGTGCCAGCAGCAAGGGGGGGCAGGGATCACCCCTCCACTTT	CASSKGGQGSPLHF
few	14	TRBV5-6	TRBJ1-6	-	TGTGCCAGCAGCTTCCGGACTCCTGGTTCACCCCTCCACTTT	CASSFRTPGSPLHF
-	13	TRBV13	TRBJ2-7	-	TGTGCCAGCAGCCCCGGGGGAGAGTACGAGCAGTACTTC	CASSPGGEYEQYF
-	17	TRBV5-6	TRBJ2-7	-	TGTGCCAGCAGCTTGGATATCGGGAGTATCAAGAGCTACGAGCAGTACTTC	CASSLDIGSIKSYEQYF
-	16	TRBV7-7	TRBJ2-1	TRBD1	TGTGCTAGCAGCCTTCAGGGGACAGGGGTTCATAATGAGCAGTTCTTC	CASSLQGTGVHNEQFF
-	15	TRBV4-3	TRBJ2-1	TRBD2	TGCGCCAGCAGCCCCGGACTAGCGGGAAAGACCGAGCAGTTCTTC	CASSPGLAGKTEQFF
once	15	TRBV11-3	TRBJ2-3	TRBD1	TGTGCCAGCAGCCCGGGACAGGGTGGCACAGATACGCAGTATTTT	CASSPGQGGTDTQYF
-	15	TRBV5-1	TRBJ2-7	-	TGCGCCAGCAGCCAATTGGACTCAACAGCTTACGAGCAGTACTTC	CASSQLDSTAYEQYF
once	16	TRBV5-1	TRBJ2-6	TRBD2	TGCGCCAGCGCGTCCGCGGGAGCGAGGGGGGCCAACGTCCTGACTTTC	CASASAGARGANVLTF
-	17	TRBV4-3	TRBJ2-1	TRBD2	TGCGCCAGCAGCCAAGATTTTGTGCGGGGGGCCTACAATGAGCAGTTCTTC	CASSQDFVRGAYNEQFF
-	9	TRBV21-1	TRBJ2-7	-	TGTGCCAGCAGCAGCGTCCTAAGATTC	CASSSVLRF
few	13	TRBV28	TRBJ2-7	TRBD2	TGTGCCAGCACCAGCGGGGACTCCTACGAGCAGTACTTC	CASTSGDSYEQYF
-	16	TRBV7-9	TRBJ2-1	TRBD2	TGTGCCAGCAGGTCTCGACCGGGACTAGCTTACAATGAGCAGTTCTTC	CASRSRPGLAYNEQFF
-	13	TRBV7-9	TRBJ2-3	-	TGTGCCAGCCACCGAGGGCGCACAGATACGCAGTATTTT	CASHRGRTDTQYF
-	14	TRBV11-2	TRBJ2-7	TRBD1	TGTGCCAGCAGCTCAGACAGGGGTTACGACGAGCAGTACTTC	CASSSDRGYDEQYF
-	15	TRBV5-4	TRBJ1-1	-	TGTGCCAGCAGCTTGGACAGACCCATGAACACTGAAGCTTTCTTT	CASSLDRPMNTEAFF
-	14	TRBV10-3	TRBJ1-1	TRBD1	TGTGCCATCAGCCCGACAGGGGTTAACACTGAAGCTTTCTTT	CAISPTGVNTEAFF
-	13	TRBV6-5	TRBJ1-2	-	TGTGCCAGCAGCTCCGGGAGGGCCTATGGCTACACCTTC	CASSSGRAYGYTF
-	15	TRBV11-2	TRBJ2-5	-	TGTGCCAGCAGCTTAGTTCCAGGGTCCCAAGAGACCCAGTACTTC	CASSLVPGSQETQYF
-	12	TRBV12-5	TRBJ2-7	TRBD1	TGTGCTAGTGGACAGGGGTTTTACGAGCAGTACTTC	CASGQGFYEQYF
-	15	TRBV10-3	TRBJ2-1	TRBD1	TGTGCCATCAGGGACGGGACAGGGCCCTACAATGAGCAGTTCTTC	CAIRDGTGPYNEQFF
few	13	TRBV10-2	TRBJ2-3	-	TGCGCCAGCAGTGATCAGGAAGCAGATACGCAGTATTTT	CASSDQEADTQYF
-	15	TRBV4-3	TRBJ2-1	TRBD2	TGCGCCAGCGGGAGTAGCGGGAGCCCGGGGAATGAGCAGTTCTTC	CASGSSGSPGNEQFF
-	15	TRBV9	TRBJ2-3	TRBD2	TGTGCCAGCAGCGAAGGAGCGGGGGGCACAGATACGCAGTATTTT	CASSEGAGGTDTQYF
-	15	TRBV4-1	TRBJ2-7	TRBD2	TGCGCCAGCAGCACTCTAGCGGGGGTGGGCTACGAGCAGTACTTC	CASSTLAGVGYEQYF
-	13	TRBV30	TRBJ1-1	-	TGTGCCTGGACGGGGGTAATGAACACTGAAGCTTTCTTT	CAWTGVMNTEAFF
-	14	TRBV28	TRBJ2-1	TRBD2	TGTGCCAGCAGCCCGGGGGGTTCCTACAATGAGCAGTTCTTC	CASSPGGSYNEQFF
-	14	TRBV9	TRBJ1-1	-	TGTGCCAGCAGCGTAGTAGGGGCAAACACTGAAGCTTTCTTT	CASSVVGANTEAFF
once	13	TRBV30	TRBJ2-5	-	TGTGCCTGGAGTGTCGGCGGCCAAGAGACCCAGTACTTC	CAWSVGGQETQYF
few	14	TRBV27	TRBJ2-5	-	TGTGCCAGCAGTGCGGGACAGTACCAAGAGACCCAGTACTTC	CASSAGQYQETQYF